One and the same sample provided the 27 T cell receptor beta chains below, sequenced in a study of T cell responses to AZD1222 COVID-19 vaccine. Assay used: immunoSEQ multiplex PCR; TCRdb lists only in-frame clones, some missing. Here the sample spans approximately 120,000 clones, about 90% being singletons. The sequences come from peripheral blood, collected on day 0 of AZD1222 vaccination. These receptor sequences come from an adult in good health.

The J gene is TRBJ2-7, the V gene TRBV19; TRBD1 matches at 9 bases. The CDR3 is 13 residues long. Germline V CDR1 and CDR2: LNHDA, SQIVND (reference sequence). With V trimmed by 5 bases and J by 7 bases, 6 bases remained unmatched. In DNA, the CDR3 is TGTGCCAGTAGTGTCCGGGACAGGGTGGAGCAGTACTTC. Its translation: CASSVRDRVEQYF.

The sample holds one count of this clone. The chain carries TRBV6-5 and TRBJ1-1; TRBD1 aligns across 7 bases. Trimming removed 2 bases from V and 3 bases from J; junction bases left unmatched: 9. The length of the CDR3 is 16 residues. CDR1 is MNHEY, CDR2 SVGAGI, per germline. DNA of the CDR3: TGTGCCAGCAGTTACCAACCCACAGGGGTACACACTGAAGCTTTCTTT. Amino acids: CASSYQPTGVHTEAFF.

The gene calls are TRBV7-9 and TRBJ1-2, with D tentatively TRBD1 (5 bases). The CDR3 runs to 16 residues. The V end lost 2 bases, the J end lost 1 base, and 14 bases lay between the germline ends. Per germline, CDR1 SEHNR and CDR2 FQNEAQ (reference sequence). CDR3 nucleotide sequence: TGTGCCAGCAGCTTATATCCAGGGAGTTATAACTATGGCTACACCTTC. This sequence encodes CASSLYPGSYNYGYTF.

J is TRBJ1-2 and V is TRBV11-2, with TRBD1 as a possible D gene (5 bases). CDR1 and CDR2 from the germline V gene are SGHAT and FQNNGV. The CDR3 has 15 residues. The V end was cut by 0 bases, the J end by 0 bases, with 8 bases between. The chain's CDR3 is CASSLDRTPNYGYTF. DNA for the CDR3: TGTGCCAGCAGCTTAGATAGGACACCTAACTATGGCTACACCTTC.

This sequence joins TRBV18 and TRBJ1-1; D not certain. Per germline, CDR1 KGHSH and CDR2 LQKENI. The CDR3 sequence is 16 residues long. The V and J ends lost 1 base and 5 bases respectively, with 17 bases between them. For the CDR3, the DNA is TGTGCCAGCTCACCACAGGTCGGGGTTTTTCGGACTGAAGCTTTCTTT. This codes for CASSPQVGVFRTEAFF.

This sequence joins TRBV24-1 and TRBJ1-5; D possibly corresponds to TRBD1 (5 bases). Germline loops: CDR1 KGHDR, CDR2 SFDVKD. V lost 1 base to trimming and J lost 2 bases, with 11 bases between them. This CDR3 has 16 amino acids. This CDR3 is CATSDLRGAGNQPQHF. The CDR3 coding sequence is TGTGCCACCAGTGATTTACGAGGGGCCGGCAATCAGCCCCAGCATTTT.

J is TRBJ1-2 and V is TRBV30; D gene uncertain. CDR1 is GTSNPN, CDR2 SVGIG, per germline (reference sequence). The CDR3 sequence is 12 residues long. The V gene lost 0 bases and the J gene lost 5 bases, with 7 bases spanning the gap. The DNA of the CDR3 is TGTGCCTGGAGTGTACGGGATTATGGCTACACCTTC. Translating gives CAWSVRDYGYTF.

The CDR3 here is CASSSSGQPQHF. The CDR3 DNA sequence: TGTGCCAGCAGCTCCTCAGGTCAGCCCCAGCATTTT. The chain carries TRBV7-2 and TRBJ1-5, with D unclear. The CDR3 is 12 residues long. Trimming left V 4 bases short and J 6 bases short, with 7 bases between. Looked up from germline, CDR1 is SGHTA and CDR2 is FQGNSA.

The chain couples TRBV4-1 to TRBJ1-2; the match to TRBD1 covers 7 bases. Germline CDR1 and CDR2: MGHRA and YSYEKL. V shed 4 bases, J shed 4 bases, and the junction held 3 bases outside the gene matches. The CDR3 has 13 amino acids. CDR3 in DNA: TGCGCCAGCAGCCTCCGACAGGGCTATGGCTACACCTTC. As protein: CASSLRQGYGYTF.

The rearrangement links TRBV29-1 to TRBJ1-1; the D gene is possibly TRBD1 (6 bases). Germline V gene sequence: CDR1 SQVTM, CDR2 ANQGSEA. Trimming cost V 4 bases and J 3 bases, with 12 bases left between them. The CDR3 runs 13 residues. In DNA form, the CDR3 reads TGCAGCGTTGTGAGGGGGAGGGACACTGAAGCTTTCTTT. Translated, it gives CSVVRGRDTEAFF.

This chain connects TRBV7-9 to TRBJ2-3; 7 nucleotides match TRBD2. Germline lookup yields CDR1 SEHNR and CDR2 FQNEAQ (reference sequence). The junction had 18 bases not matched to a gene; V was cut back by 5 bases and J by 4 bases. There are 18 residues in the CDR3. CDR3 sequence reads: CASSTSEGLTREADTQYF. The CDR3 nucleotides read TGTGCCAGCAGCACTAGCGAGGGCCTAACCAGGGAGGCAGATACGCAGTATTTT.

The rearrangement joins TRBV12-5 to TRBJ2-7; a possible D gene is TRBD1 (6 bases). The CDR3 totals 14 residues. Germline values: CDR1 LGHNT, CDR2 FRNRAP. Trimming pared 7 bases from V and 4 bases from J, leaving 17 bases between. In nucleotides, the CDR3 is TGTGCTAGTGCTTTCGGGGCAGGGGTTTACGAGCAGTACTTC. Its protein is CASAFGAGVYEQYF.

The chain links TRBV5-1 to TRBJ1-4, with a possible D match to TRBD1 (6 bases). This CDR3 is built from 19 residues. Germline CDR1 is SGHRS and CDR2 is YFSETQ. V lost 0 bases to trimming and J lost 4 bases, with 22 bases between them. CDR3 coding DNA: TGCGCCAGCAGCTTGGCCACCCGAACAGGGTCGGGGGGTAATGAAAAACTGTTTTTT. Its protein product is CASSLATRTGSGGNEKLFF.

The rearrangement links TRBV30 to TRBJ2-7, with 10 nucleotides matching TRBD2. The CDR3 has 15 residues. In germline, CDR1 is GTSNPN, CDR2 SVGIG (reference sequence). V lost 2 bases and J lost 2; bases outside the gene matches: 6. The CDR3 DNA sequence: TGTGCCTGGAGTCCAGGACTAGCGGCAACCTACGAGCAGTACTTC. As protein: CAWSPGLAATYEQYF. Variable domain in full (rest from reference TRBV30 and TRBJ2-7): SQTIHQWPATLVQPVGSPLSLECTVEGTSNPNLYWYRQAAGRGLQLLFYSVGIGQISSEVPQNLSASRPQDRQFILSSKKLLLSDSGFYLCAWSPGLAATYEQYFGPGTRLTVT.

In DNA form, the CDR3 reads TGTGCCAGCAGCTCCCCGAACACCGGGGAGCTGTTTTTT. Translation gives CASSSPNTGELFF. The V and J genes are TRBV7-2 and TRBJ2-2; D is uncertain. Trimming removed 4 bases at V and 0 bases at J, with 3 bases between. Germline CDR1 SGHTA, CDR2 FQGNSA. The CDR3 runs 13 residues.

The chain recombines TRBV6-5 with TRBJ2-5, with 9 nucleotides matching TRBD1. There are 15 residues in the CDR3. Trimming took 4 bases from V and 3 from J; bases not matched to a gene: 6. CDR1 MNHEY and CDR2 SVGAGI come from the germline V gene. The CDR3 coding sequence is TGTGCCAGCAGTTCCCCCGGGACAGGGAAAGAGACCCAGTACTTC. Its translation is CASSSPGTGKETQYF.

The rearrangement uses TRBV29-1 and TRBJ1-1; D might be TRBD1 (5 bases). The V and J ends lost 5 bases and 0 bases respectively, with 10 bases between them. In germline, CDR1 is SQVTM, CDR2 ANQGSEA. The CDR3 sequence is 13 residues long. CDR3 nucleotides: TGCAGCGTTTGGACACTTATGAACACTGAAGCTTTCTTT. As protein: CSVWTLMNTEAFF.

The CDR3 sequence: CASSQVGLLRTSGRERTGELFF. The CDR3 DNA follows: TGCGCCAGCAGCCAAGTAGGGTTACTAAGGACTAGCGGGAGAGAAAGAACCGGGGAGCTGTTTTTT. This sequence joins TRBV4-1 and TRBJ2-2, with 13 bases aligning to TRBD2. Germline CDR1 and CDR2: MGHRA and YSYEKL. The length of the CDR3 is 22 residues. Trimming removed 1 base from V and 5 bases from J; junction bases left unmatched: 19.

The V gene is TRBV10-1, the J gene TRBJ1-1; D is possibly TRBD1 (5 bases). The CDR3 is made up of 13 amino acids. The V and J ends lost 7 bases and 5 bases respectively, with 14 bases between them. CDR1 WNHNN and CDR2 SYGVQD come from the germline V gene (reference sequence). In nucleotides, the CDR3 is TGCGCCAGCACGAAGGGGAGAGGAACTGAAGCTTTCTTT. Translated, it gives CASTKGRGTEAFF.

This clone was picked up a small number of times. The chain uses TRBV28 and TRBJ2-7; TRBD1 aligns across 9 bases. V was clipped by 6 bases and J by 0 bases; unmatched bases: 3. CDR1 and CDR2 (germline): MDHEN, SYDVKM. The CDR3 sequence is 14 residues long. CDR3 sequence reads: CASSTGGASYEQYF. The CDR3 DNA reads TGTGCCAGCAGCACAGGGGGCGCCTCCTACGAGCAGTACTTC.

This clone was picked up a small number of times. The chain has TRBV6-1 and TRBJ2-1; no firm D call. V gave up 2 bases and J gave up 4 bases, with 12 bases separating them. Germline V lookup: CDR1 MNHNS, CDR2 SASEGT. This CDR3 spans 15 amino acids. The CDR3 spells CASSERTDLYNEQFF. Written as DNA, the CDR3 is TGTGCCAGCAGTGAAAGGACGGACCTTTACAATGAGCAGTTCTTC.

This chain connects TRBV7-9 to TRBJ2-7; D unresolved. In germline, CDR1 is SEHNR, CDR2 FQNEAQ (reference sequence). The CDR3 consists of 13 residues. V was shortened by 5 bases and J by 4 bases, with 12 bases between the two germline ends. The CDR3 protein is CASSPPLGYEQYF. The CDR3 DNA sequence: TGTGCCAGCAGCCCTCCCCTGGGATACGAGCAGTACTTC.

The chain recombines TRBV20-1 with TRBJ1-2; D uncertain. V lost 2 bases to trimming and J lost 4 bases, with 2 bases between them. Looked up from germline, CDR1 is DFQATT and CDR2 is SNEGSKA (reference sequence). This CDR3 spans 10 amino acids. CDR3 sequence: CSARRYGYTF. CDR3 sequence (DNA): TGCAGTGCTAGACGCTATGGCTACACCTTC.

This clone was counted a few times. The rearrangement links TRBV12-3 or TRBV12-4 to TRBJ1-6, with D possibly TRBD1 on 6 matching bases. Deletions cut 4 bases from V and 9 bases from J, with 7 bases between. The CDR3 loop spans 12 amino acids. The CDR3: CASSSRGSPLHF. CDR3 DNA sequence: TGTGCCAGCAGTTCCAGGGGTTCACCCCTCCACTTT.

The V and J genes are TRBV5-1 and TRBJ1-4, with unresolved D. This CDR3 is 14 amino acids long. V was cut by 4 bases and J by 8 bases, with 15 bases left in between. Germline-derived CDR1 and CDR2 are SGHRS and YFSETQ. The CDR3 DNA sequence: TGCGCCAGCAGCGTGGACGCTATGGGGGAAAAACTGTTTTTT. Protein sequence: CASSVDAMGEKLFF.

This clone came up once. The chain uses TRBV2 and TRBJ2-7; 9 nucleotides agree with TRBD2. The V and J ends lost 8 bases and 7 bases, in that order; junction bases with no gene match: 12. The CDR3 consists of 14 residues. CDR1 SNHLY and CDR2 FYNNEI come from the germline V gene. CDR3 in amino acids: CASGRLAAGREQYF. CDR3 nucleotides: TGTGCCAGCGGCCGACTAGCGGCGGGGCGGGAGCAGTACTTC.

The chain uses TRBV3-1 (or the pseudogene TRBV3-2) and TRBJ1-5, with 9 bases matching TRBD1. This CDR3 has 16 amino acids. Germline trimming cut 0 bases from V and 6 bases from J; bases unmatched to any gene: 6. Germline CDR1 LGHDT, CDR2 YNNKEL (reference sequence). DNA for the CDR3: TGTGCCAGCAGCCAAGACGACGGACAGGGGACTCAGCCCCAGCATTTT. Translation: CASSQDDGQGTQPQHF.